These T cell receptor beta chains were read from a single sample in a study of blood T cell repertoires in COVID-19. The protocol was immunoSEQ multiplex PCR, while the TCRdb copy is restricted to in-frame clones and leaves out a portion. The table records over 130,000 clones, about nine tenths of them present only once. What was sequenced was peripheral blood. Receptor source: a human donor in a cohort sampled during active COVID-19. Each CDR3 is given with its conserved first and last residue. A D gene is named only where the DNA matches it firmly. Clone size is shown for a subset of rows, as once, few, many or a class of expanded clone.

abundance	d_gene	v_gene	j_gene	CDR3aa	CDR3nt
.	TRBD2	TRBV14	TRBJ2-5	CASRGKSGEETQYF	TGTGCCAGCAGGGGTAAAAGCGGGGAAGAGACCCAGTACTTC
.	.	TRBV12-3/TRBV12-4	TRBJ2-5	CASSPLSRETQYF	TGTGCCAGCAGCCCGTTGAGCCGAGAGACCCAGTACTTC
once	.	TRBV21-1	TRBJ1-6	CASIQGTGEDSPLHF	TGTGCCAGCATCCAGGGGACAGGGGAAGATTCACCCCTCCACTTT
once	.	TRBV9	TRBJ2-3	CASSEAPTDTQYF	TGTGCCAGCAGTGAGGCCCCCACAGATACGCAGTATTTT
.	TRBD2	TRBV7-2	TRBJ2-1	CASSLGLAGSRDEQFF	TGTGCCAGCAGCTTAGGGCTAGCGGGGTCCCGGGATGAGCAGTTCTTC
.	TRBD2	TRBV11-2	TRBJ2-2	CASSLWTSGGAGELFF	TGTGCCAGCAGCTTATGGACTAGCGGGGGGGCCGGGGAGCTGTTTTTT
.	.	TRBV10-3	TRBJ1-1	CAISGTANTEAFF	TGTGCCATCAGTGGGACAGCGAACACTGAAGCTTTCTTT
.	TRBD1	TRBV5-6	TRBJ2-7	CASSRGVTGGYEQYF	TGTGCCAGCAGCCGTGGGGTAACAGGGGGCTACGAGCAGTACTTC
.	.	TRBV21-1	TRBJ2-3	CASSNGGITKVGSTDTQYF	TGTGCCAGCAGCAATGGGGGCATAACCAAGGTAGGTAGCACAGATACGCAGTATTTT
once	TRBD1	TRBV29-1	TRBJ1-1	CSSTGLNTEAFF	TGCAGCTCGACAGGGTTGAACACTGAAGCTTTCTTT
.	.	TRBV7-6	TRBJ2-2	CASSLAPEANTGELFF	TGTGCCAGCAGCTTAGCTCCGGAGGCGAACACCGGGGAGCTGTTTTTT
.	TRBD2	TRBV10-2	TRBJ2-1	CASSPGLAGASGFF	TGCGCCAGCAGCCCGGGACTAGCGGGGGCCTCGGGGTTCTTC
.	TRBD2	TRBV5-4	TRBJ2-3	CASSLVTAGGPGDTQYF	TGTGCCAGCAGCTTGGTTACGGCGGGGGGGCCTGGGGATACGCAGTATTTT
.	TRBD1	TRBV24-1	TRBJ1-6	CATRAPPGTGDNSPLHF	TGTGCCACCAGGGCCCCCCCCGGGACAGGGGATAATTCACCCCTCCACTTT
.	.	TRBV10-3	TRBJ2-7	CAISETSSYEQYF	TGTGCCATCAGTGAGACTAGCTCCTACGAGCAGTACTTC
.	.	TRBV12-3/TRBV12-4	TRBJ1-5	CASTSGGKPQHF	TGTGCCAGCACTTCGGGGGGGAAGCCCCAGCATTTT
.	TRBD1	TRBV19	TRBJ2-5	CASSIWETGAPQETQYF	TGTGCCAGTAGTATTTGGGAGACAGGGGCCCCCCAAGAGACCCAGTACTTC
few	.	TRBV9	TRBJ2-7	CASSVGGDEQYF	TGTGCCAGCAGCGTAGGGGGAGACGAGCAGTACTTC
once	.	TRBV3-1/TRBV3-2	TRBJ1-5	CASSQAFSNQPQHF	TGTGCCAGCAGCCAAGCATTTAGCAATCAGCCCCAGCATTTT
.	TRBD1	TRBV6-1	TRBJ1-5	CASSEGTGFSNQPQHF	TGTGCCAGCAGTGAAGGGACAGGGTTTAGCAATCAGCCCCAGCATTTT
.	TRBD2	TRBV7-2	TRBJ2-7	CASSSLLGGDAYEQYF	TGTGCCAGCAGCTCCCTCCTGGGGGGGGACGCTTACGAGCAGTACTTC
.	.	TRBV30	TRBJ1-1	CAWTGLNTEAFF	TGTGCCTGGACAGGGCTGAACACTGAAGCTTTCTTT
.	TRBD2	TRBV5-6	TRBJ2-1	CASSARLAGYSANEQFF	TGTGCCAGCAGCGCGAGACTAGCGGGATATTCTGCCAATGAGCAGTTCTTC
.	.	TRBV12-5	TRBJ1-3	CASGPKVQGLSGNTIYF	TGTGCTAGTGGCCCCAAAGTTCAGGGGCTCTCTGGAAACACCATATATTTT
.	TRBD1	TRBV6-2/TRBV6-3	TRBJ1-5	CASSWDRGFNQPQHF	TGTGCCAGCAGCTGGGACAGGGGGTTCAATCAGCCCCAGCATTTT
.	TRBD1	TRBV7-2	TRBJ2-7	CASSLVTGGSYEQYF	TGTGCCAGCAGCTTGGTTACAGGGGGGAGTTACGAGCAGTACTTC
.	.	TRBV7-9	TRBJ2-7	CAVADSSYEQYF	TGTGCGGTTGCGGACAGCTCCTACGAGCAGTACTTC
.	.	TRBV7-2	TRBJ2-5	CASSFSRDQETQYF	TGTGCCAGCAGCTTTTCCAGGGACCAAGAGACCCAGTACTTC
.	.	TRBV6-5	TRBJ1-3	CASTKVNTIYF	TGTGCCAGCACTAAAGTAAACACCATATATTTT
.	.	TRBV25-1	TRBJ1-2	CASSDWAQGYTF	TGTGCCAGCAGTGATTGGGCGCAAGGCTACACCTTC
once	TRBD2	TRBV9	TRBJ2-2	CASSPQWEGGTGELFF	TGTGCCAGCAGCCCCCAGTGGGAGGGTGGCACCGGGGAGCTGTTTTTT
.	.	TRBV18	TRBJ1-2	CASSPLDSYGYTF	TGTGCCAGCTCACCACTGGACAGTTATGGCTACACCTTC
few	.	TRBV5-6	TRBJ1-3	CASSGQTTGGNTIYF	TGTGCCAGCAGCGGACAGACCACGGGAGGAAACACCATATATTTT
few	.	TRBV7-9	TRBJ2-7	CASSSSIPSTGLTTYEQYF	TGTGCCAGCAGCTCTTCCATTCCCTCGACAGGCCTCACTACCTACGAGCAGTACTTC
.	TRBD1	TRBV5-1	TRBJ2-1	CASRGQGYYNEQFF	TGCGCCAGCAGAGGACAGGGATACTACAATGAGCAGTTCTTC
.	TRBD2	TRBV24-1	TRBJ2-5	CATSVSGVTQETQYF	TGTGCCACCAGTGTAAGCGGGGTTACTCAAGAGACCCAGTACTTC
.	TRBD1	TRBV3-1/TRBV3-2	TRBJ1-1	CASSQGDSWRAFF	TGTGCCAGCAGCCAAGGGGACAGTTGGAGAGCTTTCTTT
.	TRBD1	TRBV9	TRBJ2-5	CASSFRDRGETQYF	TGTGCCAGCAGCTTCCGGGACAGGGGAGAGACCCAGTACTTC
.	.	TRBV24-1	TRBJ2-1	CATSDRGGGEQFF	TGTGCCACCAGTGACCGAGGGGGTGGTGAGCAGTTCTTC
.	TRBD1	TRBV4-1	TRBJ2-7	CASSQVAGGNYEQYF	TGCGCCAGCAGCCAAGTTGCAGGGGGCAATTACGAGCAGTACTTC
.	.	TRBV6-1	TRBJ2-3	CASSETDSSSTDTQYF	TGTGCCAGCAGTGAAACAGACAGTTCTAGCACAGATACGCAGTATTTT
.	.	TRBV3-1/TRBV3-2	TRBJ1-5	CASSFYRDQPQHF	TGTGCCAGCAGCTTCTACAGGGATCAGCCCCAGCATTTT
.	.	TRBV19	TRBJ1-5	CASSIDQGGGVGQPQHF	TGTGCCAGTAGTATAGATCAGGGAGGCGGAGTTGGTCAGCCCCAGCATTTT
.	.	TRBV3-1/TRBV3-2	TRBJ2-5	CASSQDWGGEAQYF	TGTGCCAGCAGCCAAGATTGGGGCGGGGAGGCCCAGTACTTC
.	.	TRBV11-1	TRBJ1-1	CASSLDGNGLGTEAFF	TGTGCCAGCAGCTTAGACGGAAACGGACTGGGGACTGAAGCTTTCTTT
few	TRBD1	TRBV6-6	TRBJ2-7	CASSGTGIHEQYF	TGTGCCAGCAGTGGGACAGGGATCCACGAGCAGTACTTC
.	TRBD1	TRBV3-1/TRBV3-2	TRBJ2-1	CASSQEGQGVDNEQFF	TGTGCCAGCAGCCAAGAGGGACAGGGAGTCGACAATGAGCAGTTCTTC
few	.	TRBV10-2	TRBJ1-5	CASTQGYSQPQHF	TGCGCCAGCACTCAGGGGTACAGTCAGCCCCAGCATTTT
.	.	TRBV5-4	TRBJ1-1	CASRLDSGEAFF	TGTGCCAGCAGATTGGACTCGGGGGAAGCTTTCTTT
.	TRBD1	TRBV5-1	TRBJ2-5	CASSSGTARGTQYF	TGCGCCAGCAGCTCCGGGACAGCCCGAGGGACCCAGTACTTC
few	TRBD1	TRBV5-4	TRBJ2-1	CASSLTGGNEQFF	TGTGCCAGCAGCTTAACAGGGGGGAATGAGCAGTTCTTC
once	.	TRBV25-1	TRBJ1-2	CASSPGGGQDYGYTF	TGTGCCAGCAGTCCTGGGGGGGGACAAGACTATGGCTACACCTTC
.	.	TRBV5-1	TRBJ2-2	CASSLGQGWNTGELFF	TGCGCCAGCAGTCTTGGGCAGGGGTGGAACACCGGGGAGCTGTTTTTT
.	TRBD1	TRBV5-4	TRBJ1-2	CASSLEPGQANYGYTF	TGTGCCAGCAGCTTGGAGCCGGGACAGGCTAACTATGGCTACACCTTC
.	.	TRBV30	TRBJ1-5	CAWSVRVRDQPQHF	TGTGCCTGGAGTGTACGAGTGCGGGATCAGCCCCAGCATTTT
.	TRBD2	TRBV5-1	TRBJ2-3	CASSPQLAGGPDTQYF	TGCGCCAGCAGCCCTCAACTAGCGGGGGGGCCGGATACGCAGTATTTT
.	TRBD2	TRBV7-9	TRBJ2-5	CASSPSGGYQETQYF	TGTGCCAGCAGCCCTAGCGGGGGGTACCAAGAGACCCAGTACTTC
.	.	TRBV6-2/TRBV6-3	TRBJ2-5	CASSYAFRGGTQYF	TGTGCCAGCAGTTACGCCTTTAGGGGGGGGACCCAGTACTTC
once	.	TRBV10-3	TRBJ1-1	CAISGPGGGENTEAFF	TGTGCCATCAGTGGCCCGGGGGGGGGTGAGAACACTGAAGCTTTCTTT